These T cell receptor beta chains were read from a single sample in a study of T-cell reconstitution after alpha-beta-depleted transplantation in children. TCRdb analysed the PCR reads with MiXCR anew, one entry per CDR3 protein. The sample lists around 490,000 distinct CDR3 sequences; approximately 10% were seen once. The sequencing used PBMCs, mostly from graft donor cells, collected 180 days after TCRalphabeta/CD19-depleted stem cell transplant. These TCRs come from a female patient younger than 10 who had a stem cell transplant for aplastic anemia, so the T cells may come from the graft donor. Each CDR3 is given with its conserved first and last residue. Fields, in order: clone size, V gene, J gene, D gene, CDR3 DNA, CDR3 protein. A D gene is named only where the DNA matches it firmly. Some rows mark clone size as missing; the rest say once, few, many or name a class of expanded clone.

-,TRBV2,TRBJ2-5,TRBD2,TGTACCAGCAGTCCCCGCCCCACCTTACTAGCGGAGCGTGTGACCCAGTACTTC,CTSSPRPTLLAERVTQYF
-,TRBV14,TRBJ2-1,-,TGTGCCAGCAGCCAAAATTTAGGGAGCGGTGAGCAGTTCTTC,CASSQNLGSGEQFF
-,TRBV5-1,TRBJ2-7,TRBD2,TGCGCCAGCAGCTTCCGGGGTAGCGGGAGCTCGTACGAGCAGTACTTC,CASSFRGSGSSYEQYF
few,TRBV6-2/TRBV6-3,TRBJ2-3,TRBD2,TGTGCCAGCAGTCCGAGGACTAGCGGGAGGTTCCCAGATACGCAGTATTTT,CASSPRTSGRFPDTQYF
few,TRBV20-1,TRBJ2-1,-,TGCAGTGCTAGGGTTCCGGAGTACAATGAGCAGTTCTTC,CSARVPEYNEQFF
many,TRBV7-9,TRBJ1-1,TRBD1,TGTGCCAGCAGCTTAGCCCGGACAGGAACTGAAGCTTTCTTT,CASSLARTGTEAFF
few,TRBV7-9,TRBJ1-1,TRBD1,TGTGCCAGCAGACGACAGGGAGTTGGCGCTGAAGCTTTCTTT,CASRRQGVGAEAFF
few,TRBV11-3,TRBJ2-1,-,TGTGCCAGCAGCTCGGGACTCCCACCTTCCTCCTACAATGAGCAGTTCTTC,CASSSGLPPSSYNEQFF
-,TRBV29-1,TRBJ2-5,-,TGCAGCGTTGACCCCAGGGCGCTGACCCAGTACTTC,CSVDPRALTQYF
-,TRBV7-2,TRBJ2-7,-,TGTGCCAGCAGCTCAGGGCCCATCGGAGGGTACGAGCAGTACTTC,CASSSGPIGGYEQYF
many,TRBV3-1,TRBJ1-3,-,TGTGCCAGCAGCCAAGATAGGGGCGGAGGAAACACCATATATTTT,CASSQDRGGGNTIYF
few,TRBV14,TRBJ1-2,-,TGTGCCAGCAGCCAAGACCTGGTACCCTATGGCTACACCTTC,CASSQDLVPYGYTF
few,TRBV20-1,TRBJ2-7,-,TGCAGTGCTAGAGTGACGGAGGTAAACTCCTACGAGCAGTACTTC,CSARVTEVNSYEQYF
-,TRBV25-1,TRBJ2-7,TRBD2,TGTGCCAGCAGTGATCGCCTAGCGGGAGACGAGCAGTACTTC,CASSDRLAGDEQYF
few,TRBV20-1,TRBJ1-2,-,TGCAGTGCTAGGTACCGAATTAACTATGGCTACACCTTC,CSARYRINYGYTF
-,TRBV4-3,TRBJ2-7,TRBD1,TGCGCCAGCAGCCAAGGCAGGGCAGGGGGAAACGAGCAGTACTTC,CASSQGRAGGNEQYF
many,TRBV20-1,TRBJ1-6,TRBD1,TGCAGCGCCTCCCGGACAGGGAAAGGCCTGGGATCACCCCTCCACTTT,CSASRTGKGLGSPLHF
few,TRBV2,TRBJ2-2,TRBD2,TGTGCCAGCGATAGATTAGGGCTAGCGGCTAACACCGGGGAGCTGTTTTTT,CASDRLGLAANTGELFF
few,TRBV6-5,TRBJ2-1,-,TGTGCCAGCAGTTACGGCGGAGGGGCCTACAATGAGCAGTTCTTC,CASSYGGGAYNEQFF
-,TRBV7-8,TRBJ2-3,-,TGTGCCAGCAGCCCAAAATCCGGGACGCAGTATTTT,CASSPKSGTQYF
-,TRBV28,TRBJ2-1,-,TGTGCCAGCAGTCCCATGCCGGGACCGGGCCCGACTGAGCAGTTCTTC,CASSPMPGPGPTEQFF
-,TRBV7-2,TRBJ2-1,-,TGTGCCAGCAGTGTGAACTCCTACAATGAGCAGTTCTTC,CASSVNSYNEQFF
few,TRBV20-1,TRBJ2-1,-,TGCAGTGCTAGACTCCGGGTCGCGGGAAATGAGCAGTTCTTC,CSARLRVAGNEQFF
few,TRBV3-1,TRBJ2-5,TRBD2,TGTGCCAGCAGCCTTAGACTAGCGGCTTCCAAAGAGACCCAGTACTTC,CASSLRLAASKETQYF
-,TRBV20-1,TRBJ2-7,TRBD1,TGCAGTGCGGGCGGACAGGGGCCCTACTACGAGCAGTACTTC,CSAGGQGPYYEQYF
few,TRBV5-6,TRBJ2-4,-,TGTGCCAGCAGATCGACACAGGGACCCAAAAACATTCAGTACTTC,CASRSTQGPKNIQYF
few,TRBV19,TRBJ2-1,TRBD2,TGTGCCAGTACCCAAAAGGGACTAGCGGGAGTCAATGAGCAGTTCTTC,CASTQKGLAGVNEQFF
few,TRBV5-1,TRBJ2-7,-,TGCGCCAGCAGCCCGACAGTTGACTACGAGCAGTACTTC,CASSPTVDYEQYF
few,TRBV27,TRBJ2-1,-,TGTGCCAGCAGTCCTCGGGCAGTAATAACTGGTGAGCAGTTCTTC,CASSPRAVITGEQFF
few,TRBV20-1,TRBJ2-1,TRBD2,TGCAGTGCTACCCATCCTAGCGGGAGTAGGGGCAATGAGCAGTTCTTC,CSATHPSGSRGNEQFF
few,TRBV5-6,TRBJ2-5,-,TGTGCCAGCAGCTTGGAGTCAGTTGAAAAGACCCAGTACTTC,CASSLESVEKTQYF
few,TRBV7-3,TRBJ2-2,-,TGTGCCAGCGCCCAGAGTGGGGGGCGCCTCACCGGGGAGCTGTTTTTT,CASAQSGGRLTGELFF
-,TRBV29-1,TRBJ1-5,-,TGCAGCGTTGCACAGGGTAGCAATCAGCCCCAGCATTTT,CSVAQGSNQPQHF
-,TRBV12-5,TRBJ2-1,TRBD2,TGTGCTAGTGGTTTGGTCCCTAGCGGGGGGGGGTTCTTC,CASGLVPSGGGFF
-,TRBV7-2,TRBJ1-6,-,TGTGCCAGCAGCCCAAGCGCGGGTTTTAATTCACCCCTCCACTTT,CASSPSAGFNSPLHF
-,TRBV4-2,TRBJ2-7,-,TGTGCCAGCAGCCCCCAATTTAGGAGCTTTTCCGGGGAAAACGAGCAGTACTTC,CASSPQFRSFSGENEQYF
few,TRBV19,TRBJ1-5,-,TGTGCCAGTAGTGTGCGGGATAGCAATCAGCCCCAGCATTTT,CASSVRDSNQPQHF
many,TRBV5-1,TRBJ2-3,TRBD2,TGCGCCAGCAGCGTCGGGACTAGCGGGAGTTTAGATACGCAGTATTTT,CASSVGTSGSLDTQYF
few,TRBV28,TRBJ2-1,-,TGTGCCAGCAGTTTAGAAATTTTAAATGAGCAGTTCTTC,CASSLEILNEQFF
-,TRBV5-1,TRBJ2-1,TRBD2,TGCGCCAGCAGCTTGGCCTTGGCTAGCGGGCCTTACAATGAGCAGTTCTTC,CASSLALASGPYNEQFF